The rows below give T cell receptor beta chains drawn from one sample of a study of post-analysis software for immune sequencing data. TCRdb passed the PCR reads through MiXCR, listing each CDR3 protein once. The table records 820,000 or so distinct CDR3 sequences, roughly 50% of them present only once. Material: blood. The receptors were sampled from a girl aged 10 to 17 with multiple sclerosis. The CDR3 runs from the conserved cysteine through the conserved F or W. A D gene is named only where the DNA matches it firmly. Size is omitted from some rows. Given values are once, few, many or a class for expanded clones.

clone size,V gene,J gene,D gene,CDR3 DNA,CDR3 protein
NA,TRBV2,TRBJ2-2,TRBD2,TGTGCCAGCAGTGGGGGACTAGGCACCGGGGAGCTGTTTTTT,CASSGGLGTGELFF
once,TRBV5-1,TRBJ2-7,TRBD1,TGCGCCAGCAGCCCGGGTTGGTGGGACAGGAACTACGAGCAGTACTTC,CASSPGWWDRNYEQYF
few,TRBV6-6,TRBJ1-2,TRBD1,TGTGCCAGCAGTTATCGACAGGGGGCGACTTCGGGATATGGCTACACCTTC,CASSYRQGATSGYGYTF
NA,TRBV4-1,TRBJ2-4,TRBD2,TGCGCCAGCAGCCTAGCGGGAGGAGGAGAGCGGTACTTC,CASSLAGGGERYF
NA,TRBV10-3,TRBJ1-2,TRBD1,TGTGCCATCAGTGATAGGGAGCAGGGGGTCGGAGGCTATGGCTACACCTTC,CAISDREQGVGGYGYTF
NA,TRBV20-1,TRBJ2-1,TRBD2,TGCAGTGCTAGAGAAGTGAGGACTAGCGGCCACAATGAGCAGTTCTTC,CSAREVRTSGHNEQFF
NA,TRBV5-1,TRBJ1-2,TRBD1,TGCGCCAGCAGCCGCTATGGGACAGACCTAACCGGCTACACCTTC,CASSRYGTDLTGYTF
NA,TRBV29-1,TRBJ1-1,NA,TGCAGCGTTGAAGCCCTGAGTTGGGGGAACACTGAAGCTTTCTTT,CSVEALSWGNTEAFF
NA,TRBV20-1,TRBJ2-2,NA,TGCAGTGCTTCGGACCGAAACACCGGGGAGCTGTTTTTT,CSASDRNTGELFF
NA,TRBV5-1,TRBJ2-1,NA,TGCGCCAGCAGCTTGGAGGGGACGGGGGGCTTCGATGAGCAGTTCTTC,CASSLEGTGGFDEQFF
few,TRBV5-1,TRBJ2-1,TRBD2,TGCGCCAGCAGCATTCGAACTAGCGGGAGTTACAATGAGCAGTTCTTC,CASSIRTSGSYNEQFF
few,TRBV20-1,TRBJ2-5,NA,TGCAGTGCTAGAGCACGTGACCAAGAGACCCAGTACTTC,CSARARDQETQYF
NA,TRBV6-5,TRBJ2-3,NA,TGTGCCAGCAGTTACTCCTTCAGGGATATCGTAGATACGCAGTATTTT,CASSYSFRDIVDTQYF
few,TRBV29-1,TRBJ1-2,NA,TGCAGCGTTGAAGTGGCGTGGGGCGGCTACACCTTC,CSVEVAWGGYTF
few,TRBV5-1,TRBJ2-7,NA,TGCGCCAGCAGCGTGACGGTTTTTGTCGAGCAGTACTTC,CASSVTVFVEQYF
few,TRBV6-5,TRBJ2-5,NA,TGTGCCAGCAGTTACGATTTCGGGGGTGCGGAGACCCAGTACTTC,CASSYDFGGAETQYF
NA,TRBV29-1,TRBJ2-7,NA,TGCAGCGTTGAAGAATTCGGGAGCCTCAACTACGAGCAGTACTTC,CSVEEFGSLNYEQYF
few,TRBV6-6,TRBJ1-2,TRBD1,TGTGCCAGCAATGAATACAGGGGGGCTGGCTACACCTTC,CASNEYRGAGYTF
NA,TRBV5-1,TRBJ2-1,TRBD2,TGCGCCAGCAGTTGGACTAGCGGAGGCAATGAGCAGTTCTTC,CASSWTSGGNEQFF
few,TRBV5-1,TRBJ2-5,TRBD2,TGCGCCAGCAGCCAGGGACTAGCGGGGCAAGAGACCCAGTACTTC,CASSQGLAGQETQYF
once,TRBV5-1,TRBJ2-3,TRBD1,TGCGCCAGCAGCTTGGCGCAGGGGGCGGCAGATACGCAGTATTTT,CASSLAQGAADTQYF
NA,TRBV7-2,TRBJ2-5,NA,TGTGCCAGCAGCCGAGGCTTAGGGGGCGGGGTCCAAGAGACCCAGTACTTC,CASSRGLGGGVQETQYF
NA,TRBV11-2,TRBJ2-7,TRBD2,TGTGCCAGCAGCCTAAAGGGAGGGACGGTCTCCTACGAGCAGTACTTC,CASSLKGGTVSYEQYF
NA,TRBV10-3,TRBJ2-3,TRBD2,TGTGCCATCAGTGAGTCGAGAGTTAGCGGGGGTCCAGATACGCAGTATTTT,CAISESRVSGGPDTQYF
NA,TRBV12-3/TRBV12-4,TRBJ1-1,NA,TGTGCCAGCAGTTCCCGGGTCAGGGAGCCCCCGATGAACACTGAAGCTTTCTTT,CASSSRVREPPMNTEAFF
NA,TRBV29-1,TRBJ2-1,NA,TGCAGCGTTGAACGGCAGGGGCCCTACAATGAGCAGTTCTTC,CSVERQGPYNEQFF